Listed below are T cell receptor beta chains from one sample, sequenced in a study of OX40 agonist ivuxolimab in advanced cancers. The table came from immunoSEQ multiplex PCR; TCRdb's copy has only in-frame clones and leaves some out. This table has tens of thousands of clones, 91% appearing once. The sequencing here drew on CD4+ or CD8+ T cells sorted from blood, taken in a trial of the OX40 agonist ivuxolimab. All receptors derive from an adult with an advanced solid tumor such as melanoma, head and neck, liver or kidney cancer. Each CDR3 is given with its conserved first and last residue. The D gene is left open where the match is weak. Part of the rows lack a size; the others show once, few, many or a class for expanded clones.

size,D,length,J,V,CDR3,DNA
-,-,13,TRBJ2-7,TRBV30,CAWSVALESEQYF,TGTGCCTGGAGTGTAGCTCTGGAAAGCGAGCAGTACTTC
-,-,13,TRBJ1-5,TRBV19,CASSMGGNQPQHF,TGTGCCAGTAGTATGGGTGGCAATCAGCCCCAGCATTTT
once,-,14,TRBJ2-7,TRBV19,CASSIVRQAREQYF,TGTGCCAGTAGTATAGTCCGACAGGCCCGAGAGCAGTACTTC
-,TRBD1,15,TRBJ1-2,TRBV4-1,CASSATDRGVNGYTF,TGCGCCAGCAGCGCAACCGACAGGGGAGTTAATGGCTACACCTTC
-,-,13,TRBJ2-7,TRBV16,CASSPLEYYEQYF,TGTGCCAGCAGCCCCTTGGAGTACTACGAGCAGTACTTC
-,-,13,TRBJ1-5,TRBV19,CASSKQGSQPQHF,TGTGCCAGTAGTAAGCAGGGAAGTCAGCCCCAGCATTTT
once,-,13,TRBJ1-1,TRBV9,CASTGRGNTEAFF,TGTGCCAGCACGGGACGGGGGAACACTGAAGCTTTCTTT
-,TRBD2,17,TRBJ2-1,TRBV5-4,CASSSPLAGGPGNEQFF,TGTGCCAGCAGCTCTCCCCTAGCGGGAGGCCCTGGTAATGAGCAGTTCTTC
once,TRBD1,15,TRBJ2-1,TRBV2,CASSLRGPSYNEQFF,TGTGCCAGCAGTCTCAGGGGGCCCTCCTACAATGAGCAGTTCTTC
-,TRBD2,14,TRBJ2-1,TRBV18,CASELAGGYNEQFF,TGTGCCAGCGAACTAGCGGGAGGTTACAATGAGCAGTTCTTC
-,TRBD2,15,TRBJ2-1,TRBV6-1,CASSDPSGASNEQFF,TGTGCCAGCAGTGATCCCAGCGGGGCTTCTAATGAGCAGTTCTTC
-,-,16,TRBJ2-5,TRBV11-2,CASSLDDFLEGETQYF,TGTGCCAGCAGCTTAGATGACTTTCTAGAGGGAGAGACCCAGTACTTC
-,-,15,TRBJ2-6,TRBV7-9,CASSFRVTGANVLTF,TGTGCCAGCAGCTTTCGGGTGACTGGGGCCAACGTCCTGACTTTC
-,-,14,TRBJ1-2,TRBV6-4,CASSDSQGLRGYTF,TGTGCCAGCAGTGACTCGCAGGGGTTAAGGGGCTACACCTTC
-,-,16,TRBJ1-2,TRBV28,CASTPTDQGIDYGYTF,TGTGCCAGCACCCCTACCGACCAGGGGATTGACTATGGCTACACCTTC
-,-,18,TRBJ1-3,TRBV2,CASSENFQGPVSGNTIYF,TGTGCCAGCAGTGAAAATTTCCAGGGCCCCGTCTCTGGAAACACCATATATTTT
-,-,15,TRBJ2-2,TRBV15,CATSSPGLNTGELFF,TGTGCCACCAGCAGCCCGGGACTGAACACCGGGGAGCTGTTTTTT
-,-,16,TRBJ2-1,TRBV5-1,CASSLPPGTWDDEQFF,TGCGCCAGCAGCTTGCCTCCCGGGACATGGGACGATGAGCAGTTCTTC
-,-,13,TRBJ1-1,TRBV27,CASCYSWNTEAFF,TGTGCCAGCTGTTATTCATGGAACACTGAAGCTTTCTTT
-,-,14,TRBJ2-7,TRBV5-8,CASSRQAANYEQYF,TGTGCCAGCAGCAGACAGGCCGCCAACTACGAGCAGTACTTC
-,TRBD1,16,TRBJ2-1,TRBV7-6,CASVAIKTGGRNEQFF,TGTGCCAGTGTTGCTATTAAGACAGGGGGCAGAAATGAGCAGTTCTTC
-,TRBD1,15,TRBJ1-4,TRBV9,CASSAQGALNEKLFF,TGTGCCAGCAGCGCACAGGGGGCGCTGAATGAAAAACTGTTTTTT
-,-,16,TRBJ2-2,TRBV2,CASSVIPGSNTGELFF,TGTGCCAGCAGTGTGATTCCGGGGTCGAACACCGGGGAGCTGTTTTTT
-,TRBD1,15,TRBJ1-6,TRBV6-5,CASSSTGVYNSPLHF,TGTGCCAGCAGTTCAACAGGGGTGTATAATTCACCCCTCCACTTT
-,-,14,TRBJ2-3,TRBV6-1,CASSEFRNSDTQYF,TGTGCCAGCAGTGAATTTCGTAATTCGGATACGCAGTATTTT
-,TRBD1,14,TRBJ1-2,TRBV15,CATSREGRGSSYTF,TGTGCCACCAGCAGAGAGGGCAGGGGGTCCAGCTACACCTTC